Sequencing of this T cell receptor (beta chain) was carried out in a study of blood T cell repertoires in COVID-19 (dated by TCRdb to 2020 to 2022). Study-wide context: The collaborator samples originated in the United States, Italy and Spain and spanned the acute and convalescent phases of COVID-19. A de-identified subject ID, COVID-19 status, age in years and sex were almost always included in the sample metadata. Where HLA class I and class II types were available, the types were taken from metadata supplied by the sample provider, not from assay-based typing. Subjects who had been exposed to COVID-19, were actively infected with it, or had recovered from it provided the deeply sampled blood TCRbeta repertoires that made up the dataset. The prospective study material was composed of cDNA or gDNA derived from T cells, B-cell-depleted T cells, or PBMCs. The repertoires were made available in a free public database intended to serve as a resource for research on the immune response to SARS-CoV-2. The samples were drawn from two sources: the first 160 participants of the ongoing ImmuneRACE study, and 1,000 to 1,500 subjects contributed by 6 global collaborators.

CDR1 and CDR2 were assigned from the germline V gene as SGHRS and YFSETQ. The CDR3 starts with the cysteine, ends with the phenylalanine, and has 16 residues. Only the CDR3 DNA is retained, 48 bases long and in frame from the first base. Trimming accounts for 4 bases at V and 3 bases at J, while the number of junction bases matched to no gene is 11. Comment on this clone: Which antigen it targets is not known. No clone much larger than this one lies a single base away; base qualities are absent.

Overall study results and their limits: Clinical and demographic metadata were provided uncurated, with the amount varying by source and participant.

In the prospective study, participants were roughly 18 to 95 years old, resided in under 30 geographic areas of the United States, and were enrolled through a virtual design. To assign participants to cohorts, the prospective study relied on clinical history that participants themselves reported in a screening survey and a study questionnaire. For ImmuneRACE Cohort 3, a participant was defined as recovered based on two consecutive negative NP/OP PCR tests, clearance by a healthcare professional, or resolution of symptoms. Each participant in the prospective study had whole blood, serum and a nasopharyngeal or oropharyngeal swab collected by mobile phlebotomists. Prospective study participants could optionally give additional blood draws and questionnaires over an approximately 2-month period. Before DNA extraction, prospective study blood samples were shipped either frozen or at room temperature.

TCRbeta CDR3 regions were amplified from genomic DNA by means of the immunoSEQ Assay, a bias-controlled multiplex PCR. Turning to the authors' computational methods: Within the assay, amplification of reference gene primers was used to estimate how many nucleated cells each sample contained. To quantify the absolute abundance of each unique TCRbeta CDR3 rearrangement, sequence reads were collapsed and filtered. For each sample, productive Simpson clonality was calculated as the square root of Simpson's diversity index across productive rearrangements. TCRdb obtained this table from immuneACCESS and retained in-frame rearrangements with V and J assigned. These tables miss some clones; where compared with another copy, unresolved V genes account for less than half of the shortfall, and the remainder is unexplained. V and J calls and clone size are given by that table; D and trimming were obtained from the DNA. The sample table shows about 380,000 clones, and approximately 84% are seen once. The leading ten clones occupy 2.5% to 3% of the sample.

In this chain, TRBV5-1 is recombined with TRBJ2-7, and 9 junction bases match TRBD2. This sequence originates from a woman in her twenties or thirties who had recovered from COVID-19. The sequenced material came from PBMCs or T cells enriched from blood (not recorded which). The nucleotide sequence is given as TGCGCCAGCAGCCTGGCCCCGGGACTAGCTGGCTACGAGCAGTACTTC. This codes for CASSLAPGLAGYEQYF.